This entry lists 27 T cell receptor beta chains sequenced from one sample in a study of blood T cell repertoires in COVID-19. The repertoire was sequenced with immunoSEQ multiplex PCR; TCRdb's copy has only in-frame clones and lacks some. Of 67,000 or so clones detected, roughly four fifths appear once; the ten largest clones hold under 30%. The specimen sequenced was peripheral blood. The receptors were sampled from a man in his 70s with acute or convalescent COVID-19.

The chain links TRBV7-9 to TRBJ2-1; no clear D. CDR3 length: 14 residues. V lost 2 bases and J 7 bases, leaving 12 bases between the germline ends. CDR1 and CDR2 from the germline V gene are SEHNR and FQNEAQ (reference sequence). The CDR3 reads CASSLIQIRNEQFF. DNA of the CDR3: TGTGCCAGCAGCTTAATACAGATAAGGAATGAGCAGTTCTTC.

The V and J genes are TRBV15 and TRBJ2-3; D is possibly TRBD2 (5 bases). Trimming took off 0 bases at V and 6 bases at J, with 13 bases between the two ends. The CDR3 loop spans 15 amino acids. The germline CDR1 and CDR2 sequences are LNHNV and YYDKDF (reference sequence). This CDR3 reads CATSRDSPWRDTQYF. DNA of the CDR3: TGTGCCACCAGCAGAGATAGCCCGTGGAGGGATACGCAGTATTTT.

The V gene is TRBV7-8, the J gene TRBJ1-1, with D possibly TRBD1 on 5 matching bases. The CDR3 is 13 amino acids. The ends were cut back, 1 base at V and 5 bases at J, with 8 bases in the middle. CDR1 and CDR2 (germline): SGHVS, FQNEAQ. This CDR3 is CASSLGGGTEAFF. The CDR3 coding sequence is TGTGCCAGCAGCTTAGGCGGGGGAACTGAAGCTTTCTTT.

This clone appeared a few times. The V call is TRBV6-2 or TRBV6-3, the J call TRBJ1-5, with a tentative D call TRBD1 (6 bases). Germline V gene data show CDR1 as MNHEY and CDR2 as SVGEGT. V shed 6 bases and J shed 4 bases, with 16 bases lying between them. CDR3 length equals 15 residues. The CDR3 coding sequence is TGTGCCAGCAGCTGGCAGGGGATTGGAAATCAGCCCCAGCATTTT. It yields the protein CASSWQGIGNQPQHF.

This rearrangement joins TRBV19 to TRBJ2-2; 9 nucleotides match TRBD2. This CDR3 has 16 residues. From germline, CDR1 is LNHDA and CDR2 SQIVND (reference sequence). The ends lost 7 bases at V and 4 bases at J; junction bases unmatched: 10. The CDR3: CASTLRAGGPTGELFF. The DNA for the CDR3 is TGTGCCAGTACTCTCAGGGCGGGAGGGCCCACCGGGGAGCTGTTTTTT.

The chain combines TRBV7-2 with TRBJ1-3; D ambiguous. The germline gives CDR1 SGHTA, CDR2 FQGNSA. This CDR3 is 14 amino acids long. V was trimmed by 4 bases and J by 4 bases, leaving 11 bases between them. CDR3 protein: CASSSYAPGNTIYF. In nucleotides, the CDR3 is TGTGCCAGCAGCTCCTATGCCCCCGGAAACACCATATATTTT.

The chain employs TRBV10-3 and TRBJ1-2, with D possibly TRBD1 on 5 matching bases. Germline CDR1 and CDR2: ENHRY and SYGVKD. The V end was cut by 9 bases, the J end by 0 bases, with 14 bases between. The CDR3 totals 14 residues. The CDR3 reads CAMGGDLANYGYTF. As DNA, the CDR3 is TGTGCCATGGGGGGGGACTTGGCTAACTATGGCTACACCTTC.

J is TRBJ2-7 and V is TRBV19; D call uncertain. CDR3 size: 12 residues. V was cut by 6 bases and J by 1 base, with 7 bases left in between. CDR1 is LNHDA and CDR2 is SQIVND in the germline V gene (reference sequence). The CDR3 here is CASSDTSYEQYF. DNA for the CDR3: TGTGCCAGTAGCGACACTTCCTACGAGCAGTACTTC.

In this sample, this clone turned up once. This rearrangement joins TRBV7-2 to TRBJ2-1; D may be TRBD2 (6 bases). Germline assignment: CDR1 SGHTA and CDR2 FQGNSA. This CDR3 is 17 amino acids long. Trimming removed 0 bases from V and 2 bases from J, with 14 bases in between. In DNA form, the CDR3 reads TGTGCCAGCAGCTTAGCCCTAGCGTACAGAACCTACAATGAGCAGTTCTTC. As protein: CASSLALAYRTYNEQFF.

This clone was observed at least ten times. V is TRBV6-1 and J is TRBJ2-3, with D perhaps matching TRBD2 (6 bases). The CDR3 length is 15 residues. V was cut by 3 bases and J by 3 bases, with 13 bases left in between. CDR1 and CDR2 from the germline V gene are MNHNS and SASEGT. The CDR3 here is CASSDREIRTDTQYF. DNA for the CDR3: TGTGCCAGCAGTGATCGGGAGATAAGGACAGATACGCAGTATTTT.

In this sample, this clone turned up once. V usage is TRBV19 and J usage is TRBJ1-3; the D gene is possibly TRBD1 (5 bases). V was cut by 3 bases and J by 8 bases, with 14 bases left in between. Germline lookup yields CDR1 LNHDA and CDR2 SQIVND (reference sequence). The CDR3 is 14 residues long. CDR3 region: CASSMDIRADTIYF. Here the CDR3 DNA reads TGTGCCAGTAGTATGGACATCCGGGCGGACACCATATATTTT.

In this sample, this clone turned up once. This rearrangement joins TRBV5-1 to TRBJ1-1; 7 bases line up with TRBD1. With 3 bases clipped from V and 5 bases from J, the junction kept 4 bases outside the gene matches. This CDR3 is built from 13 residues. Germline lookup yields CDR1 SGHRS and CDR2 YFSETQ. CDR3 protein: CASSSRQGTEAFF. DNA of the CDR3: TGCGCCAGCAGCTCACGACAGGGAACTGAAGCTTTCTTT.

The rearrangement uses TRBV27 and TRBJ2-7, with TRBD2 identical over 7 bases. The CDR3 extends over 11 amino acids. V lost 5 bases, J lost 5 bases, and 0 bases stayed unmatched. The V gene's germline CDR1 is MNHEY and CDR2 SMNVEV (reference sequence). CDR3 sequence reads: CASSRGDEQYF. The CDR3 DNA follows: TGTGCCAGCAGTCGGGGGGACGAGCAGTACTTC.

J is TRBJ2-1 and V is TRBV30; no clear D gene. Germline CDR1 is GTSNPN and CDR2 is SVGIG (reference sequence). The CDR3 totals 14 residues. V shed 0 bases and J shed 5 bases, with 11 bases lying between them. The CDR3: CAWSVLPTDNEQFF. In nucleotides, the CDR3 is TGTGCCTGGAGTGTACTTCCCACCGACAATGAGCAGTTCTTC.

J is TRBJ1-2 and V is TRBV27, with D perhaps TRBD1 (5 bases). V was trimmed by 3 bases and J by 6 bases, leaving 20 bases between them. This CDR3 is 16 amino acids long. Per germline, CDR1 MNHEY and CDR2 SMNVEV (reference sequence). CDR3 amino acids: CASSFRMPEQGDGYTF. DNA for the CDR3: TGTGCCAGCAGTTTCAGGATGCCAGAGCAGGGCGATGGCTACACCTTC.

The J gene is TRBJ1-1, the V gene TRBV24-1; D possibly corresponds to TRBD1 (5 bases). This CDR3 is 13 amino acids long. Germline V lookup: CDR1 KGHDR, CDR2 SFDVKD. Trimming removed 5 bases from V and 5 bases from J, with 11 bases in between. The CDR3 reads CATSAAGRTEAFF. The CDR3 bases are TGTGCCACCAGTGCGGCGGGGCGGACTGAAGCTTTCTTT.

This sequence joins TRBV3-1 (or the pseudogene TRBV3-2) and TRBJ1-1, with 11 bases identical to TRBD1. This CDR3 region has 16 residues. V shed 1 base and J 4 bases; nucleotides not matched to a gene: 5. Per germline, CDR1 LGHDT and CDR2 YNNKEL (reference sequence). This chain's CDR3 is CASSQAPGQGGTEAFF. The DNA of the CDR3 is TGTGCCAGCAGCCAAGCACCGGGACAGGGGGGCACTGAAGCTTTCTTT.

This clone was observed a handful of times. The chain employs TRBV5-4 and TRBJ2-2; 7 bases line up with TRBD1. There are 15 residues in the CDR3. Germline V gene data show CDR1 as SGHNT and CDR2 as YYREEE (reference sequence). V gave up 5 bases and J gave up 5 bases; unmatched junction bases: 9. The DNA of the CDR3 is TGTGCCAGCAGGATCGACAGGGACCGGACCGGGGAGCTGTTTTTT. This gives the protein CASRIDRDRTGELFF.

CDR3 sequence: CASAGTGSFGVGYTF. As DNA, the CDR3 is TGTGCCAGTGCCGGGACAGGAAGCTTCGGGGTTGGCTACACCTTC. The chain has TRBV27 and TRBJ1-2, with 8 bases that match TRBD1. The CDR3 totals 15 residues. V trimming: 9 bases; J trimming: 7 bases; junction bases outside the gene matches: 16. CDR1 and CDR2 from the germline V gene are MNHEY and SMNVEV (reference sequence).

This sequence joins TRBV30 and TRBJ2-7, with 8 bases that match TRBD1. Trimming removed 5 bases from V and 7 bases from J; junction bases left unmatched: 7. The CDR3 is 12 residues long. Germline V gene sequence: CDR1 GTSNPN, CDR2 SVGIG (reference sequence). The CDR3 nucleotides read TGTGCCTGGTCCAGGACAGGGTTAGAGCAGTACTTC. Encoded protein: CAWSRTGLEQYF.

This clone occurred once. CDR3 nucleotides: TGTGCCAGCAGCCAGATAATCGGGGGTGCGAACACTGAAGCTTTCTTT. Protein sequence: CASSQIIGGANTEAFF. This rearrangement joins TRBV3-1 (or the pseudogene TRBV3-2) to TRBJ1-1; TRBD1 might be the D (5 bases). With 3 bases removed from V and 1 base from J, the gap between germline ends came to 15 bases. The germline CDR1 and CDR2 sequences are LGHDT and YNNKEL (reference sequence). The CDR3 spans 16 residues.

This clone has only one observation. V and J are TRBV19 and TRBJ2-3; 7 bases map to TRBD1. Germline CDR1 and CDR2: LNHDA and SQIVND (reference sequence). After removal of 7 bases from V and 4 bases from J, the junction contained 8 bases not matched to a gene. This CDR3 comprises 14 residues. The CDR3 region has the DNA TGTGCCAGTACCCTCGGGGACAGTCCAGATACGCAGTATTTT. It encodes CASTLGDSPDTQYF.

This clone appeared a few times. V is TRBV18 and J is TRBJ2-5; 8 nucleotides match TRBD1. This CDR3 is 15 amino acids long. Unmatched junction bases numbered 4, after V lost 4 bases and J lost 0 bases. The germline V gene encodes CDR1 KGHSH and CDR2 LQKENI. The CDR3 DNA reads TGTGCCAGCTCACTCGAGACAGGGGACCAAGAGACCCAGTACTTC. Translation: CASSLETGDQETQYF.

V and J are TRBV5-4 and TRBJ1-4; TRBD1 matches at 7 bases. V gave up 4 bases and J gave up 7 bases; unmatched junction bases: 10. The V gene's germline CDR1 is SGHNT and CDR2 YYREEE (reference sequence). This CDR3 spans 15 amino acids. CDR3 sequence reads: CASSLGAGGREKLFF. Written as DNA, the CDR3 is TGTGCCAGCAGCCTAGGGGCAGGGGGTCGTGAAAAACTGTTTTTT.

This chain uses TRBV20-1 with TRBJ1-3; D call uncertain. Germline V gives CDR1 DFQATT, CDR2 SNEGSKA (reference sequence). The CDR3 sequence is 13 residues long. V dropped 3 bases and J dropped 3 bases, with 9 bases sitting between them. CDR3 in DNA: TGCAGTGCTAGTACCGGGGATGGAAACACCATATATTTT. As protein: CSASTGDGNTIYF.

This chain links TRBV6-5 with TRBJ1-1; 7 bases line up with TRBD1. The V segment lost 10 bases and the J segment 4 bases; nucleotides outside the gene matches: 15. CDR3 size: 15 residues. Germline V gene data show CDR1 as MNHEY and CDR2 as SVGAGI. CDR3 nucleotide sequence: TGTGCCACCACTAACCCGTACAGGGGTAGCACTGAAGCTTTCTTT. This gives the protein CATTNPYRGSTEAFF.

V is TRBV5-6 and J is TRBJ2-3; 12 nucleotides align to TRBD2. The CDR3 runs to 16 residues. Germline V lookup: CDR1 SGHDT, CDR2 YYEEEE. The junction had 6 bases not matched to a gene; V was cut back by 4 bases and J by 3 bases. CDR3 bases: TGTGCCAGCAGCCGACTAGCGGGAGCGGGGACAGATACGCAGTATTTT. This translates into CASSRLAGAGTDTQYF.